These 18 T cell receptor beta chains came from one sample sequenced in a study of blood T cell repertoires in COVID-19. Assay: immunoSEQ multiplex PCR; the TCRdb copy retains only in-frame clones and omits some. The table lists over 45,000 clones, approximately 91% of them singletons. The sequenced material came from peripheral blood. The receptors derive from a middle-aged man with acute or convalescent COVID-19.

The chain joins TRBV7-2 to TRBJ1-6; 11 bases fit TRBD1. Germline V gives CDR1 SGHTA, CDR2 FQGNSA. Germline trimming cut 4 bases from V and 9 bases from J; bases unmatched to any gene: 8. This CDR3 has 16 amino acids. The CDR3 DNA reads TGTGCCAGCAGCTCCGACCGGGACAGGGGGATTTCACCCCTCCACTTT. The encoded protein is CASSSDRDRGISPLHF.

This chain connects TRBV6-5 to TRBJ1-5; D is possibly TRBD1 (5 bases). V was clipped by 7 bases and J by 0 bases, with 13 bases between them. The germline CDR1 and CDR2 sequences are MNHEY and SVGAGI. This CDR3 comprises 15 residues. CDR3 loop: CASKDRFYSNQPQHF. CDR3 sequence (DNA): TGTGCCAGCAAAGACAGATTTTATAGCAATCAGCCCCAGCATTTT.

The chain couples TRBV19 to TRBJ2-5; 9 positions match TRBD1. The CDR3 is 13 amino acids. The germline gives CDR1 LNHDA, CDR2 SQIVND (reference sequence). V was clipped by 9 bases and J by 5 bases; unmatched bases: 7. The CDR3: CASRGQGYETQYF. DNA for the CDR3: TGTGCCAGCCGAGGACAGGGGTACGAGACCCAGTACTTC. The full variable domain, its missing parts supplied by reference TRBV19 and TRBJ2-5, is DGGITQSPKYLFRKEGQNVTLSCEQNLNHDAMYWYRQDPGQGLRLIYYSQIVNDFQKGDIAEGYSVSREKKESFPLTVTSAQKNPTAFYLCASRGQGYETQYFGPGTRLLVL.

The CDR3 region is CASSNKGPAGTPTF. For the CDR3, the DNA is TGTGCCAGTAGTAATAAGGGACCCGCTGGGACACCGACTTTC. The chain links TRBV19 to TRBJ2-6; tentative D call: TRBD1 (6 bases). V was pared by 4 bases and J by 18 bases, with 22 bases between. The CDR3 length is 14 residues. Germline assignment: CDR1 LNHDA and CDR2 SQIVND (reference sequence).

CDR3 sequence reads: CASSQRPTGDGTDTQYF. The DNA of the CDR3 is TGCGCCAGCAGCCAACGGCCCACAGGAGACGGCACAGATACGCAGTATTTT. V gene TRBV5-1 combines with J gene TRBJ2-3; possible D gene TRBD1, 5 bases. CDR1 and CDR2 from the germline V gene are SGHRS and YFSETQ. Trimming removed 4 bases at V and 1 base at J, with 19 bases between. The CDR3 loop spans 17 amino acids.

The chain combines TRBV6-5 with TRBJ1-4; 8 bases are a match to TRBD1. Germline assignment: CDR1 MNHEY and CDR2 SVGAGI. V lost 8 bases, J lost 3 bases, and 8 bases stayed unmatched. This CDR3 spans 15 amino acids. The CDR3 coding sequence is TGTGCCAGCCAACAGGGGGATCGGGCTAATGAAAAACTGTTTTTT. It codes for CASQQGDRANEKLFF.

The CDR3 sequence is CASSLAKGSTEAFF. CDR3 nucleotides: TGTGCCAGCAGCTTAGCGAAAGGGAGCACTGAAGCTTTCTTT. The chain has TRBV7-9 and TRBJ1-1; the D is unclear. V was cut by 0 bases and J by 4 bases, with 9 bases left in between. The CDR3 covers 14 residues. CDR1 and CDR2 from the germline V gene are SEHNR and FQNEAQ (reference sequence).

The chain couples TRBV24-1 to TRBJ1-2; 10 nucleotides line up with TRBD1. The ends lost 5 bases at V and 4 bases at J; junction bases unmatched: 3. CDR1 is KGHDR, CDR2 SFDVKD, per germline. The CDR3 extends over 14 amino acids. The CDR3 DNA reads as TGTGCCACCAGTGGCCGGGACAGGGGCTATGGCTACACCTTC. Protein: CATSGRDRGYGYTF.

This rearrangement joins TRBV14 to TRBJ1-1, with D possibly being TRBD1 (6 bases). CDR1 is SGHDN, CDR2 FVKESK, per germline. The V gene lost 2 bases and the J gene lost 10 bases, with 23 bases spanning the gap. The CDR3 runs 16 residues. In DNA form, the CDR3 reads TGTGCCAGCAGCCAAAGTTTCGGGTCATTCGCCAGGGGAGCTTTCTTT. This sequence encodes CASSQSFGSFARGAFF.

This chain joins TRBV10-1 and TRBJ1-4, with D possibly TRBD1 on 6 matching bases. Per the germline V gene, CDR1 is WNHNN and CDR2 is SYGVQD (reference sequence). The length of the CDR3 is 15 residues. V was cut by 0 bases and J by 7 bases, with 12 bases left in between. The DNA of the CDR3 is TGCGCCAGCAGTGAGTCGAAACAGGGAGTTGAAAAACTGTTTTTT. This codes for CASSESKQGVEKLFF.

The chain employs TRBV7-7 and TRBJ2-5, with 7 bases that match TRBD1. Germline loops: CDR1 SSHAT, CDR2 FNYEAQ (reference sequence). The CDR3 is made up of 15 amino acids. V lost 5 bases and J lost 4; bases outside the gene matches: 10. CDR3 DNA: TGTGCCAGCAGCGCAAAGACAGGGTTGGGAGAGACCCAGTACTTC. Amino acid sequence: CASSAKTGLGETQYF.

The CDR3 region has the DNA TGTGCCAGTAGTATGGCGGGGAGCGCCTACAATGAGCAGTTCTTC. Its translation: CASSMAGSAYNEQFF. The genes are TRBV19 and TRBJ2-1, with D possibly being TRBD2 (6 bases). The germline CDR1 and CDR2 sequences are LNHDA and SQIVND (reference sequence). Trimming removed 3 bases from V and 2 bases from J, with 11 bases in between. The CDR3 is 15 amino acids.

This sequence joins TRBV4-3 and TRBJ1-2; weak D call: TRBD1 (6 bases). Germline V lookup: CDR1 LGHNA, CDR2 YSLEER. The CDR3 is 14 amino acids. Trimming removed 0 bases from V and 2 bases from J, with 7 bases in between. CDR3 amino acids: CASSQETGNYGYTF. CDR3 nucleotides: TGCGCCAGCAGCCAAGAAACAGGGAACTATGGCTACACCTTC.

CDR3 DNA sequence: TGTGCTAGTGGTTCCGGGGAGCGGGAGAAAGACGAGCAGTTCTTC. Its protein product is CASGSGEREKDEQFF. V and J are TRBV12-5 and TRBJ2-1, with 8 bases identical to TRBD2. The CDR3 sequence is 15 residues long. Germline-derived CDR1 and CDR2 are LGHNT and FRNRAP. J was trimmed by 10 bases and V by 4 bases; bases with no gene match: 12.

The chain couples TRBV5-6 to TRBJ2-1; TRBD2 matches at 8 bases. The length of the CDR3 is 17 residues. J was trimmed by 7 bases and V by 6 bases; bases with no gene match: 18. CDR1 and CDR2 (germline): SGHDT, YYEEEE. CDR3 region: CASTLFEREGQGNEQFF. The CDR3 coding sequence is TGTGCCAGCACCCTTTTTGAACGGGAGGGCCAGGGAAATGAGCAGTTCTTC.

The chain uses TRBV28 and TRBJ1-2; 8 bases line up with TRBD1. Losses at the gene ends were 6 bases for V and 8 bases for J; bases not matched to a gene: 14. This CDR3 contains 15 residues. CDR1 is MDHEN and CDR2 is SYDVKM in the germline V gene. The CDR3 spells CASRKRDRSLEGYTF. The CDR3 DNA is TGTGCCAGCAGAAAGAGGGACAGGAGTTTGGAGGGCTACACCTTC.

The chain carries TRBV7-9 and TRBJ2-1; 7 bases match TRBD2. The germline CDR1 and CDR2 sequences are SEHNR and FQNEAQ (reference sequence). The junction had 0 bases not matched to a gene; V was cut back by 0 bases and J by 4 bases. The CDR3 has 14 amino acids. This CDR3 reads CASSLASGYNEQFF. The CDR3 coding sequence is TGTGCCAGCAGCTTAGCTAGCGGGTACAATGAGCAGTTCTTC. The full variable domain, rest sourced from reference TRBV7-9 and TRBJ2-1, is DTGVSQNPRHKITKRGQNVTFRCDPISEHNRLYWYRQTLGQGPEFLTYFQNEAQLEKSRLLSDRFSAERPKGSFSTLEIQRTEQGDSAMYLCASSLASGYNEQFFGPGTRLTVL.

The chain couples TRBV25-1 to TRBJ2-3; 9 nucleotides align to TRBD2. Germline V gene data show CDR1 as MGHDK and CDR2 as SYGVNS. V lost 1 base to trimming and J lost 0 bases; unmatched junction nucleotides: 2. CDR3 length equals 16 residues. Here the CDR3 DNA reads TGTGCCAGCAGTGAATGGCGGGAGGGGAGCACAGATACGCAGTATTTT. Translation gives CASSEWREGSTDTQYF.